This TCR beta chain originates from a study of blood T cell repertoires in COVID-19. Per the original methods: Reference gene primer amplification gave nucleated cell count estimates. Profiled with immunoSEQ multiplex PCR; TCRdb holds only in-frame clones, not every one. The DNA was the basis for D and trimming; V, J and clone size are from that table. In the table there are 95,000 to 150,000 clones, 79% of which are singletons. Source material: peripheral blood. The sequence was collected from a man aged 35-49 years with active or convalescent COVID-19.

CDR3 sequence (DNA): TGTGCCAGCAGCCAAGCCAGCGGAGCCTACGAGCAGTACTTC. Protein sequence: CASSQASGAYEQYF. The gene calls are TRBV3-1 (or the pseudogene TRBV3-2) and TRBJ2-7, with a tentative D call TRBD2 (5 bases). Germline CDR1 and CDR2: LGHDT and YNNKEL (reference sequence). The CDR3 is 14 residues long. The V gene lost 1 base and the J gene lost 2 bases, with 9 bases spanning the gap.